The clone carrying this TCR beta chain was seen a few times. The CDR3 runs 14 residues. Germline CDR1 is DFQATT and CDR2 is SNEGSKA (reference sequence). Trimming cost V 6 bases and J 4 bases, with 18 bases left between them. The TCRbeta library was prepared with unique molecular identifiers. TCRdb analysed the PCR reads with MiXCR anew, one entry per CDR3 protein. The sample has about 980,000 distinct CDR3 sequences, less than 30% seen once; the top ten hold under 30%. The data are from a study of T-cell reconstitution after alpha-beta-depleted transplantation in children. This clonotype was sampled from a boy younger than two who had a stem cell transplant for SCID, so the T cells may come from the graft donor. The specimen was PBMCs, mostly from graft donor cells, collected 360 days after TCRalphabeta/CD19-depleted stem cell transplant. The rearrangement joins TRBV20-1 to TRBJ1-1; no reliable D call. The CDR3 reads CSASSDRPTTEAFF. DNA for the CDR3: TGCAGTGCAAGCTCCGACCGACCAACCACTGAAGCTTTCTTT.